These 15 T cell receptor beta chains were sequenced from one sample in a study of a mutant IDH1 vaccine in newly diagnosed glioma. Using immunoSEQ multiplex PCR, the repertoire was profiled, and TCRdb retains in-frame clones only, with some absent. The sample lists some 38,000 clones; 75% to 85% were seen once. No antigen has been assigned to these receptors. Time point described: week 23, last vaccination. Vaccine doses each comprised 300 ug of mutant IDH1 20-mer peptide, with topical imiquimod. The material sequenced was PBMCs, taken from a glioma patient whose treatment included an IDH1 peptide vaccine. These receptors originate from a man between 35 and 55 years old with glioma.

This chain links TRBV5-4 with TRBJ2-5, with 13 bases fitting TRBD2. V trimming: 4 bases; J trimming: 3 bases; junction bases outside the gene matches: 9. CDR3 length: 17 residues. CDR1 and CDR2 (germline): SGHNT, YYREEE (reference sequence). CDR3 sequence (DNA): TGTGCCAGCAGCCCCGGGACTAGCGGGAATGATGAAGAGACCCAGTACTTC. It yields the protein CASSPGTSGNDEETQYF.

This rearrangement joins TRBV6-1 to TRBJ1-5, with D tentatively TRBD1 (5 bases). CDR3 size: 15 residues. Germline CDR1 MNHNS, CDR2 SASEGT. Trimming removed 6 bases at V and 2 bases at J, with 14 bases between. CDR3 nucleotide sequence: TGTGCCAGCAGCACCCTTGGGACGGGCAATCAGCCCCAGCATTTT. Its protein product is CASSTLGTGNQPQHF.

The chain recombines TRBV7-2 with TRBJ2-7, with 10 positions matching TRBD1. Germline-derived CDR1 and CDR2 are SGHTA and FQGNSA. The CDR3 has 16 amino acids. After removal of 4 bases from V and 2 bases from J, the junction contained 8 bases not matched to a gene. The CDR3 bases are TGTGCCAGCAGCTGGACAGGGGGTGCTAAAACCTACGAGCAGTACTTC. This sequence encodes CASSWTGGAKTYEQYF.

This clone has a handful of counts. The V gene is TRBV29-1, the J gene TRBJ1-2, with D hard to call. Trimming removed 6 bases at V and 8 bases at J, with 10 bases between. Germline CDR1 SQVTM, CDR2 ANQGSEA. This CDR3 comprises 10 residues. CDR3 loop: CSVEVRGYTF. CDR3 DNA sequence: TGCAGCGTCGAGGTTAGGGGCTACACCTTC. Full variable domain (missing parts from reference TRBV29-1 and TRBJ1-2): SAVISQKPSRDICQRGTSLTIQCQVDSQVTMMFWYRQQPGQSLTLIATANQGSEATYESGFVIDKFPISRPNLTFSTLTVSNMSPEDSSIYLCSVEVRGYTFGSGTRLTVV.

This clone came up a few times. The chain employs TRBV28 and TRBJ1-1; D is ambiguous. The CDR3 has 14 amino acids. Trimming took off 4 bases at V and 4 bases at J, with 13 bases between the two ends. CDR1 MDHEN and CDR2 SYDVKM come from the germline V gene. As DNA, the CDR3 is TGTGCCAGCAGTTGGGCCGGACCGGGCACTGAAGCTTTCTTT. Amino acid sequence: CASSWAGPGTEAFF.

This sequence joins TRBV7-2 and TRBJ2-1; possibly TRBD2 for D (5 bases). The CDR3 extends over 12 amino acids. Per the germline V gene, CDR1 is SGHTA and CDR2 is FQGNSA. V lost 5 bases to trimming and J lost 8 bases, with 10 bases between them. DNA for the CDR3: TGTGCCAGCAGCCCCCCCGGGGATGAGCAGTTCTTC. Its translation is CASSPPGDEQFF.

This clone appeared a few times. The chain recombines TRBV9 with TRBJ1-5; no clear D gene. Germline V gene data show CDR1 as SGDLS and CDR2 as YYNGEE. Trimming took 0 bases from V and 5 from J, leaving 6 bases between them. The CDR3 spans 13 residues. CDR3 amino acids: CASSVGEDQPQHF. CDR3 DNA sequence: TGTGCCAGCAGCGTAGGCGAGGATCAGCCCCAGCATTTT.

The chain links TRBV5-1 to TRBJ2-7; TRBD1 matches 8 bases. V trimming: 0 bases; J trimming: 1 base; junction bases outside the gene matches: 6. Per the germline V gene, CDR1 is SGHRS and CDR2 is YFSETQ. The CDR3 totals 16 residues. The CDR3 region is CASSLGTGTFSYEQYF. The CDR3 DNA reads TGCGCCAGCAGCTTGGGGACAGGGACGTTTTCCTACGAGCAGTACTTC.

This clone was seen more than once but under ten times. The V and J genes are TRBV28 and TRBJ2-1; D perhaps matches TRBD2 (5 bases). CDR1 and CDR2 (germline): MDHEN, SYDVKM. This CDR3 comprises 15 residues. Trimming pared 5 bases from V and 2 bases from J, leaving 13 bases between. CDR3 DNA: TGTGCCAGCAGTCCAATTCGGCGGGCCTACAATGAGCAGTTCTTC. It codes for CASSPIRRAYNEQFF.

As to this clone: Other nucleotide sequences from this sample produce the same CDR3. The rearrangement joins TRBV29-1 to TRBJ2-5; either TRBD1 or TRBD2 may fit D (5 bases each). The CDR3 covers 13 residues. V was trimmed by 4 bases and J by 1 base, leaving 10 bases between them. The germline V gene has CDR1 SQVTM and CDR2 ANQGSEA. The CDR3 bases are TGCAGCGTTGGGGACCGCTTCCAAGAGACCCAGTACTTC. Its translation is CSVGDRFQETQYF.

The rearrangement uses TRBV18 and TRBJ2-7; TRBD1 matches 7 bases. V was clipped by 3 bases and J by 0 bases; unmatched bases: 5. From germline, CDR1 is KGHSH and CDR2 LQKENI. The CDR3 covers 15 residues. CDR3 bases: TGTGCCAGCTCACCGGGACAGACAAGCTCCTACGAGCAGTACTTC. Its protein product is CASSPGQTSSYEQYF.

This chain links TRBV6-5 with TRBJ1-2, with D hard to call. The length of the CDR3 is 13 residues. Trimming cost V 2 bases and J 0 bases, with 4 bases left between them. CDR1 MNHEY and CDR2 SVGAGI come from the germline V gene. The DNA for the CDR3 is TGTGCCAGCAGTTACCTTACTAACTATGGCTACACCTTC. Protein product: CASSYLTNYGYTF.

The chain uses TRBV19 and TRBJ2-7; no definite D call. There are 14 residues in the CDR3. The V end was cut by 1 base, the J end by 0 bases, with 7 bases between. In germline, CDR1 is LNHDA, CDR2 SQIVND (reference sequence). CDR3 loop: CASSIVVGSYEQYF. For the CDR3, the DNA is TGTGCCAGTAGTATAGTCGTAGGCTCCTACGAGCAGTACTTC. Based on the CDR3 plus reference TRBV19 and TRBJ2-7, the full variable domain is DGGITQSPKYLFRKEGQNVTLSCEQNLNHDAMYWYRQDPGQGLRLIYYSQIVNDFQKGDIAEGYSVSREKKESFPLTVTSAQKNPTAFYLCASSIVVGSYEQYFGPGTRLTVT.

This clone came up a few times. The chain combines TRBV7-9 with TRBJ1-1; TRBD1 might be the D (5 bases). V gave up 7 bases and J gave up 4 bases, with 25 bases separating them. The germline V gene encodes CDR1 SEHNR and CDR2 FQNEAQ (reference sequence). The CDR3 has 17 residues. The CDR3 DNA follows: TGTGCCAGCACCCCCCTCCAGGGAGGCGTTAAGGGCACTGAAGCTTTCTTT. Translated: CASTPLQGGVKGTEAFF.

V gene TRBV29-1 combines with J gene TRBJ2-3, with D unclear. The CDR3 sequence is 15 residues long. The germline V gene has CDR1 SQVTM and CDR2 ANQGSEA. V gave up 0 bases and J gave up 5 bases, with 15 bases separating them. CDR3 sequence reads: CSVEDPTTPRDTQYF. CDR3 DNA sequence: TGCAGCGTTGAAGATCCCACTACCCCCCGAGATACGCAGTATTTT.